The T cell receptor (beta chain) under discussion was sequenced for a study of T cells after somatic rescue of genetic block. V shed 10 bases and J 3 bases; nucleotides not matched to a gene: 8. CDR3 length: 14 residues. Germline V gene lookup returns CDR1 MDHEN and CDR2 SYDVKM. TCRdb's copy holds only in-frame clones and misses some; the assay was immunoSEQ multiplex PCR. The profile shows roughly 15,000 clones, approximately 72% of them singletons. The source material was peripheral blood mononuclear cells (PBMCs). The origin of this receptor is a boy younger than 18. The chain carries TRBV28 and TRBJ2-3, with TRBD2 identical over 9 bases. DNA of the CDR3: TGTGCCATCGGAGCGGGAGGAAGAACAGATACGCAGTATTTT. This translates into CAIGAGGRTDTQYF.